This T cell receptor beta chain was captured by sequencing in a study of T cell responses to AZD1222 COVID-19 vaccine listed by TCRdb under 2021. General notes on the study: AZD1222 recipients whose second dose came at about 4 weeks and those whose second dose came at about 12 weeks were combined into one group, since spike-specific TCR depth and breadth did not differ between the two schedules. TCR sequencing covered over 230 trial participants: 200 to 220 given two doses of AZD1222 and approximately 25 given two doses of MenACWY control vaccine. Trial participants were enrolled by age into 18-55, 56-69 and 70-plus year subgroups, with 148, 28 and 57 TCR-sequenced participants respectively. On the study overall, not on this receptor specifically: Most participants were white British and females outnumbered males, and the authors suggested that clonal diversity may have been underestimated. In the small 56-69-year group, the increase in depth fell short of significance, most likely because of low power. Because no samples from the day 14 peak response were available, repertoires could be characterized only after the peak T cell response. After two AZD1222 doses, spike-specific TCR breadth and depth were significantly higher than at day 0 and than in MenACWY recipients. Nearly half of unique spike-specific TCRs reportedly recognized epitopes outside regions mutated in the B.1.351 and B.1.1.7 variants. Conclusions about previously exposed vaccinees are limited, since just a handful of AZD1222 recipients were seropositive for SARS-CoV-2 at baseline. Vaccine-associated CD4 TCRs spanned the whole spike protein, with dominant responses in regions 160-218 and 743-854.

From its cysteine to its phenylalanine, the CDR3 spans 11 amino acids. Only the CDR3 portion is preserved as DNA: 33 bases, with reading frame beginning at the first base. V is cut by 8 bases and J by 7 bases, and the space between the germline ends is 11 bases. The CDR3 regions of human TCRbeta chains were analyzed by immunosequencing. Processing in the source paper ran as follows. TCRs in the repertoires were compared against a reference library of SARS-CoV-2-specific TCRs that had been generated with the MIRA antigen-specificity platform. Breadth was defined as the fraction of unique TCRs that were SARS-CoV-2-associated. Depth was defined as the fraction of total T cells that were SARS-CoV-2-associated. Each spike-specific TCR was assigned to its reactive spike region and to a CD4 or CD8 class using the MIRA data. Log10-transformed breadth and depth values were compared by one-way ANOVA with Sidak's multiple comparisons tests. TCRdb holds this immuneACCESS table with in-frame rearrangements only. Some clones are missing; in checked studies, unresolved V genes explain under half, and the rest has no known cause. D and trimming come from the DNA, and the V and J calls and clone size come from that table. The sample table shows roughly 150,000 clones, and around 88% are seen once. Approximately 2.1% of the sample is in the top ten clones.

The sample's time point label is to be understood as: baseline before first vaccination. The vaccinee samples were drawn from two UK trials, COV001 and COV002, one of which was a single-blind randomized controlled phase 2/3 trial testing AZD1222 (ChAdOx1 nCoV-19) in healthy adults. For TCRbeta chain sequencing, PBMC samples were collected from trial participants at day 0 and at day 28 after the second dose. With regard to this clone: Which antigen it targets is not known. Base qualities are missing; no much larger clone stands one base away.

This clonotype was obtained from an adult in good health. The chain is made from TRBV12-3 or TRBV12-4 and TRBJ1-1; the D region possibly corresponds to TRBD1 (6 bases align). Source: peripheral blood, taken on day 0 of AZD1222 vaccination. For the CDR3, the sequence is CASGRGGEAFF. The nucleotide sequence is TGTGCCAGCGGAAGGGGGGGTGAAGCTTTCTTT.